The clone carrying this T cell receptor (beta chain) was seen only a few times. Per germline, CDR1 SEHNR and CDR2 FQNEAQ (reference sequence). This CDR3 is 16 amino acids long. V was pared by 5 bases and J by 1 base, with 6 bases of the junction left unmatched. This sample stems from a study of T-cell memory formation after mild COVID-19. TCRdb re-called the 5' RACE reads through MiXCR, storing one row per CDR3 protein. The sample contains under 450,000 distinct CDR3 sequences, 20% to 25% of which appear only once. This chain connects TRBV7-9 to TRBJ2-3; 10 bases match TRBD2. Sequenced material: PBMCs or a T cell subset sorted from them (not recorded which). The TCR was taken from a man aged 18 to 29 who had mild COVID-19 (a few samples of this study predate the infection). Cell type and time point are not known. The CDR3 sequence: CASSTSGGGRTDTQYF. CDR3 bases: TGTGCCAGCAGCACCAGCGGGGGGGGACGCACAGATACGCAGTATTTT.